This record looks at one T cell receptor beta chain sequence and its context. This record belongs to a study of blood T cell repertoires in COVID-19. Turning to the study itself: From T cells, B-cell-depleted T cells, or PBMCs came the material, which was cDNA or gDNA.

Participants were aged about 18 to 95 years, lived in over 20 US areas, and enrolled virtually. As processed by the authors: Estimated nucleated cell counts came from reference gene primer amplification. Sequencing used immunoSEQ multiplex PCR; TCRdb keeps in-frame clones, though not all of them. V and J calls and clone size are as listed in that table; D and trimming were resolved from the DNA. This sample yields approximately 150,000 clones, of which just under 85% are seen a single time; less than 7% belongs to the top ten. This CDR3 is 15 amino acids long. CDR1 ENHRY and CDR2 SYGVKD come from the germline V gene. J lost 4 bases, V lost 5 bases, and 5 bases had no gene match.

The TCR was taken from a woman between 35 and 50 years old who had recovered from COVID-19. This chain joins TRBV10-3 and TRBJ1-4; 9 bases match TRBD1. The sample was PBMCs or T cells enriched from blood (not recorded which). CDR3 DNA sequence: TGTGCCATCAGTTCGGGACAGGGTAGTAATGAAAAACTGTTTTTT. Its translation is CAISSGQGSNEKLFF.